This T cell receptor (beta chain) was observed in a study of CXCR3-negative and CXCR3-positive naive CD8 T cells. In the case of this clonotype: Its antigen is still unknown.

UMI-labeled TRB cDNA libraries were prepared by 5' RACE. TCRdb reanalyzed the 5' RACE reads and collapses them to one entry per CDR3 protein, without DNA. This table holds more than 50,000 distinct CDR3 sequences. The authors gated naive CD8+ T cells as CD45RO-CCR7+CD27+CD95-. Study-wide findings and caveats: TRB CDR3 hydrophobicity was greater in CXCR3-positive naive cells than in CXCR3-negative naive cells.

Sequenced material: naive CXCR3- CD8+ T cells from blood. Subset described: CD45RO-CCR7+CD27+CD95- naive CD8+ T cells lacking CXCR3 (TNR3-). The receptor was derived from a human donor in good health. Some clones in this sample may be carry-over from other donors' samples.

This chain's CDR3 is CASSLDRAVTEAFF. The chain couples TRBV11-3 to TRBJ1-1. Germline V CDR1 and CDR2: SGHNT, YENEEA. The CDR3 covers 14 residues.